The present T cell receptor (beta chain) was sequenced within a study of blood T cell repertoires in COVID-19. On the study more broadly: Acute and convalescent COVID-19 samples came from the United States, Italy and Spain. From T cells, B-cell-depleted T cells, or PBMCs came the material, which was cDNA or gDNA.

Sequencing was performed with immunoSEQ multiplex PCR; in TCRdb, only in-frame clones are kept and a portion is missing. The data hold approximately 200,000 clones, with roughly 80% observed a single time. CDR3 length: 15 residues. CDR1 MNHEY and CDR2 SMNVEV come from the germline V gene (reference sequence). Losses at the gene ends were 9 bases for V and 1 base for J; bases not matched to a gene: 5. This chain connects TRBV27 to TRBJ2-7, with 14 bases lining up with TRBD2. Sequences were obtained from peripheral blood. The receptor comes from a human donor in a cohort sampled during active COVID-19. As DNA, the CDR3 is TGTGCCAGTCGAAGACTAGCGGGAGGGTCCTACGAGCAGTACTTC. Protein sequence: CASRRLAGGSYEQYF.